These T cell receptor beta chains were read from a single sample in a study of PD-L1 blockade in urothelial cancer. Sequencing used immunoSEQ multiplex PCR; TCRdb keeps in-frame clones, though not all of them. Among 70,000 or so clones listed, roughly 89% were seen once. Material: PBMCs, obtained around atezolizumab (anti-PD-L1) treatment. These receptors came from a man aged 55 to 69 with urothelial cancer. The CDR3 runs from the conserved cysteine through the conserved F or W. Fields, in order: D gene, J gene, V gene, CDR3 length, clone size, CDR3 DNA, CDR3 protein. A D gene is named only where the DNA matches it firmly. Some rows mark clone size as missing; the rest say once, few, many or name a class of expanded clone.

>.|TRBJ2-5|TRBV11-2|13|.
TGTGCCAGCAGTTCAGGGGATGGGGAGACCCAGTACTTC
CASSSGDGETQYF
>TRBD1|TRBJ1-4|TRBV5-1|16|.
TGCGCCAGCAGCTTGGTGGGACAGGGTTCTAATGAAAAACTGTTTTTT
CASSLVGQGSNEKLFF
>TRBD2|TRBJ2-7|TRBV4-1|16|.
TGCGCCAGCAGCCAAGGTTTGCGGGGGGGATACTACGAGCAGTACTTC
CASSQGLRGGYYEQYF
>.|TRBJ2-6|TRBV5-4|16|.
TGTGCCAGCAGCTTGGCCGCGTTCTCTGGGGCCAACGTCCTGACTTTC
CASSLAAFSGANVLTF
>.|TRBJ1-3|TRBV7-6|17|.
TGTGCCAGCAGCTTAGCATACCGGGAAGGGACTGGAAACACCATATATTTT
CASSLAYREGTGNTIYF
>.|TRBJ1-4|TRBV5-4|14|.
TGTGCCAGCAGCCTGGGCGGGAACTATGAAAAACTGTTTTTT
CASSLGGNYEKLFF
>TRBD1|TRBJ2-4|TRBV6-6|15|.
TGTGCCAGCAGCGAACGACAGGGCGCCAAAAACATTCAGTACTTC
CASSERQGAKNIQYF
>.|TRBJ2-5|TRBV7-8|15|.
TGTGCCAGCAGCTTGGGGGGTAGGGGTCAAGAGACCCAGTACTTC
CASSLGGRGQETQYF
>.|TRBJ2-7|TRBV2|12|once
TGTGCCAGCAGAGGTACAGGGAAGGAGCAGTACTTC
CASRGTGKEQYF
>TRBD1|TRBJ1-2|TRBV19|15|.
TGTGCCAGTAGTATATATGCGGGGACAGCTGATGGCTACACCTTC
CASSIYAGTADGYTF
>TRBD1|TRBJ2-2|TRBV11-2|14|.
TGTGCCAGCAGGACAGGGTCGAACACCGGGGAGCTGTTTTTT
CASRTGSNTGELFF
>TRBD1|TRBJ1-4|TRBV4-1|16|once
TGCGCCAGCAGCCACCCGGGACAGGGCGGGCTTGAAAAACTGTTTTTT
CASSHPGQGGLEKLFF
>.|TRBJ2-4|TRBV5-5|16|.
TGTGCCAGCGGACCCCGCAACAGGGAACCCAAAAACATTCAGTACTTC
CASGPRNREPKNIQYF
>.|TRBJ2-5|TRBV5-1|14|.
TGCGCCAGCAGCTTGGGGGACTCCCCAGAGACCCAGTACTTC
CASSLGDSPETQYF
>.|TRBJ2-1|TRBV5-1|15|few
TGCGCCAGCAGCTTCACTAGCCCGGGGTACAATGAGCAGTTCTTC
CASSFTSPGYNEQFF
>TRBD1|TRBJ2-1|TRBV4-3|16|.
TGCGCCAGCAGCCAAGACGGACAGGGGTCCTACAATGAGCAGTTCTTC
CASSQDGQGSYNEQFF
>.|TRBJ1-2|TRBV25-1|14|.
TGTGCCAGCAGTGATCAACAGGGTTTTAATGGCTACACCTTC
CASSDQQGFNGYTF
>TRBD1|TRBJ1-4|TRBV28|18|.
TGTGCCAGCAGTTCCGCCGGGACAGGGGGAGGTAATAATGAAAAACTGTTTTTT
CASSSAGTGGGNNEKLFF
>TRBD1|TRBJ2-7|TRBV11-2|18|.
TGTGCCAGCAGCTTAGATGCCACACAGGGGCCCCTTTCCTACGAGCAGTACTTC
CASSLDATQGPLSYEQYF
>.|TRBJ2-5|TRBV23-1|12|.
TGCGCCAGCAGTCCCTTCCGGGAGACCCAGTACTTC
CASSPFRETQYF
>TRBD1|TRBJ2-7|TRBV5-1|13|.
TGCGCCAGCAGCCGGAGGACAGGGGACGAGCAGTACTTC
CASSRRTGDEQYF
>TRBD1|TRBJ2-3|TRBV28|15|once
TGTGCCAGCAGTCATGGACAGGGGGCGGGAGATACGCAGTATTTT
CASSHGQGAGDTQYF
>.|TRBJ2-7|TRBV5-5|14|once
TGTGCCAGCAGCTTGGCCTGGACTTCCTACGAGCAGTACTTC
CASSLAWTSYEQYF
>TRBD1|TRBJ1-1|TRBV28|14|.
TGTGCCAGCAGACGCGGACAGGGGAACACTGAAGCTTTCTTT
CASRRGQGNTEAFF
>.|TRBJ1-5|TRBV7-8|14|few
TGTGCCAGCACCGACCGGAGGGCGGCTCAGCCCCAGCATTTT
CASTDRRAAQPQHF
>.|TRBJ2-7|TRBV5-6|15|few
TGTGCCAGCAGCTTGAGAGCGGTATCGAGCGGCGAGCAGTACTTC
CASSLRAVSSGEQYF
>.|TRBJ1-3|TRBV7-6|17|.
TGTGCCAGCAGCCCCCCCGGGTCCCCGTCCTCTGGAAACACCATATATTTT
CASSPPGSPSSGNTIYF
>TRBD1|TRBJ2-2|TRBV11-1|17|.
TGTGCCAGCAGCCTTAACCCGGACAGGGTAGGCACCGGGGAGCTGTTTTTT
CASSLNPDRVGTGELFF
>.|TRBJ1-1|TRBV29-1|13|.
TGCAGCTCTTATGGAGGGGGGGGCACTGAAGCTTTCTTT
CSSYGGGGTEAFF
>TRBD1|TRBJ2-3|TRBV27|15|once
TGTGCCAGCAGTCCGGGACAGGGGCGCGCAGATACGCAGTATTTT
CASSPGQGRADTQYF
>.|TRBJ1-4|TRBV10-2|14|.
TGCGCCAGCAGTGAGTCAGGGGGTAATTCCAAACTGTTTTTT
CASSESGGNSKLFF
>TRBD1|TRBJ1-1|TRBV10-3|15|once
TGTGCCATCAGTGAGTCTGAGGGGGCAGGGACTGAAGCTTTCTTT
CAISESEGAGTEAFF
>TRBD2|TRBJ2-5|TRBV9|18|once
TGTGCCAGCAGCGTAGTAGGTAGCGGGGGGCCTGTCTTCGAGACCCAGTACTTC
CASSVVGSGGPVFETQYF
>TRBD1|TRBJ1-2|TRBV30|13|once
TGTGCCTGGAGTATTTCGACAGGGTACGGCTACACCTTC
CAWSISTGYGYTF
>TRBD2|TRBJ2-3|TRBV4-3|16|.
TGCGCCAGCAGCCAAGATGGGGCGGGAGGGACAGATACGCAGTATTTT
CASSQDGAGGTDTQYF
>TRBD1|TRBJ2-2|TRBV18|17|.
TGTGCCAGCTCACCAGGCCGGACAGGGCTAAACACCGGGGAGCTGTTTTTT
CASSPGRTGLNTGELFF
>.|TRBJ1-2|TRBV7-9|16|.
TGTGCCAGCAGCTTAGGTCTCGTCGACTTCCTCTATGGCTACACCTTC
CASSLGLVDFLYGYTF
>TRBD1|TRBJ1-5|TRBV19|14|.
TGTGCCAGCCGAGCCGGGACAGGGGTAGGGCCCCAGCATTTT
CASRAGTGVGPQHF